This TCR beta chain was sequenced during a study of blood T cells in healthy people across ages (dated by TCRdb to between 2014 and 2017). With regard to the full study: In model experiments, template switching captured roughly one uniquely barcoded TCR beta cDNA molecule for every two T cells. Using deep sequencing normalized with unique cDNA molecular identifiers, the study measured how TCR beta repertoire diversity changes with age. The study analyzed two additional independent replicas of 1 million unique cDNA reads from the same blood draw for two donors, one aged 18 to 29 and one aged 80 or older. Donors of different ages were randomly distributed across sequencing lanes to avoid experimental bias. Four age groups were formed from the donors: young (average roughly 15 years), middle-aged (around 37), aged (62) and long-lived (around 82). Overall study outcomes, separate from this receptor: There was a strong correlation between observed TCR beta diversity and the percentage of naive T cells measured by flow cytometry. Compared with the aged group, the long-lived group had more naive CD4+ T cells, fewer expanded clones and increased TCR diversity, suggesting age selection. Total diversity estimates from one million sequenced T cells were considered lower bounds and underestimates. Because donor CMV infection status was unknown, age-related changes in expanded clonotypes were potentially confounded. Observed TCR beta diversity per million T cells fell roughly linearly with age, and a significant reduction was already apparent by age around 39. Bulk unsorted PBMC profiling prevented conclusive comparison of naive and antigen-experienced compartments.

Libraries came from 5' RACE. The sequencer listed for this sample is Illumina HiSeq 2500. A second PCR of 7 to 11 cycles was performed with a sample-barcoded 5' primer and a J-beta primer mix. A template-switch 5' adaptor carrying 12 random nucleotides introduced a unique molecular identifier onto each TCR beta cDNA molecule. At least 2.5 million CDR3-containing paired-end reads were obtained from each sample. First-strand cDNA synthesis was performed from all RNA using the Mint cDNA synthesis kit, with priming by a TRBC-specific oligonucleotide. All cDNA was treated with uracil-DNA glycosylase and then went through a first 18-cycle PCR with the universal primers M1SS and BC2_uni_R. The study's processing was this. Each sample was normalized by randomly selecting 1 million high-quality reads, each carrying a distinct molecular identifier. Reads sharing molecular identifiers were discarded rather than binned into consensus sequences. MiTCR, set to a Q25 quality threshold and the strictest error-elimination algorithm, was used for CDR3 identification, clonotype clustering and error correction. A nonparametric unseen species model using Euler transformation provided a lower-bound estimate of total TCR beta diversity. TCRdb trimmed public reads at Q25 via fastp, called clones via MiXCR and kept in-frame beta chains. A single entry per CDR3 protein holds the most common genes and DNA from its merged rows. These V and J calls derive from TCRdb rather than the authors' analysis. The sample has approximately 800,000 distinct CDR3 sequences on record, about 48% of them singletons. The ten largest clones represent approximately 40% of the sample.

The donors were 40 or so Caucasian individuals from Russia, aged roughly 6 to 100 years, who were systemically healthy. Roughly 9 milliliters of peripheral blood were drawn from each donor into EDTA-treated Vacutainer tubes. Ficoll-Paque density-gradient centrifugation was used to isolate PBMCs, with at least 6.5 million obtained per sample. Trizol reagent was used to extract total RNA from PBMCs, with at least 5.5 micrograms per sample. For every donor, an aliquot of PBMCs went through flow cytometry to measure the percentages of naive CD45RAhigh/CD27high T cells. This clonotype has a handful of counts. Which antigen it targets is not known. Within one base of it there is no much larger clone, and no base qualities were kept. The source material was blood. The clonotype was recovered from a man at least 80 years old in good health.

The CDR3 protein is CASSLGQGLRTQYF. The sequenced DNA: TGTGCCAGCAGTTTAGGCCAGGGGTTGAGGACCCAGTACTTC. The sequence links TRBV27 to TRBJ2-5; the D region possibly corresponds to TRBD1 (6 bases align). From a lookup of the germline V gene (reference sequence), CDR1 and CDR2 are MNHEY and SMNVEV. The CDR3 spans 14 residues, from the cysteine through the phenylalanine. Solely the CDR3 DNA is kept, with 42 bases framed from the first base. V is cut by 2 bases and J by 7 bases, and the space between the germline ends is 14 bases.